This T cell receptor (beta chain) was obtained from a study of T cells in Graves' hyperthyroidism and ophthalmopathy. This CDR3 is built from 14 residues. The germline V gene encodes CDR1 MNHEY and CDR2 SVGAGI. Trimming at V came to 5 bases and at J to 1 base, leaving 4 bases not matched to a gene. TCR beta CDR3 regions were amplified from RNA. The TCR CDR3 first-round RT-PCR relied on the HTBI primer set. TCRdb called the multiplex PCR reads again in MiXCR, with one record for every CDR3 protein. Among nearly 750,000 distinct CDR3 sequences listed, 30% to 40% were seen once. The clonotype comes from a woman in her thirties or forties with Graves' hyperthyroidism. The sequenced sample consisted of blood. V is TRBV6-5 and J is TRBJ1-1; 7 bases are shared with TRBD1. The CDR3 sequence is CASSRQGENTEAFF. The CDR3, as DNA: TGTGCCAGCAGTCGACAGGGAGAGAACACTGAAGCTTTCTTT.